A single sample is the source of the 29 T cell receptor beta chains below, sequenced in a study of cytomegalovirus exposure and HLA in healthy donors. PCR used 60 Vbeta primers and 13 Jbeta primers. Sequenced by immunoSEQ multiplex PCR; TCRdb stores in-frame clones only, minus some. The sample gives 150,000 to 200,000 clones, 8.5% to 10% of which show up once; approximately 1.4% is in the top ten. The sequencing input was PBMCs. The receptors shown here come from a woman aged 25-40 years in good health and CMV-seropositive.

The V gene is TRBV9, the J gene TRBJ1-1; TRBD1 agrees at 8 bases. CDR1 SGDLS and CDR2 YYNGEE come from the germline V gene. CDR3 length: 12 amino acids. The V and J ends lost 3 bases and 9 bases, in that order; junction bases with no gene match: 4. The CDR3 DNA is TGTGCCAGCAGCGCCTGGACAGGGAAAGCTTTCTTT. This codes for CASSAWTGKAFF.

The V and J genes are TRBV11-2 and TRBJ2-1; tentative D call: TRBD2 (6 bases). Trimming shortened V by 4 bases and J by 3 bases, and 13 bases separated the two germline ends. The V gene's germline CDR1 is SGHAT and CDR2 FQNNGV. This CDR3 contains 15 residues. The CDR3: CASSSQVAVYNEQFF. For the CDR3, the DNA is TGTGCCAGCAGCTCACAGGTAGCGGTCTACAATGAGCAGTTCTTC.

This clone was seen only a few times. CDR3 DNA sequence: TGTGCCAGCAGTGCGTACAGGTTTGAAACATCCACCCCCTCCAAAAGGATAAAGAACACTGAAGCTTTCTTT. Translated: CASSAYRFETSTPSKRIKNTEAFF. V gene TRBV2 combines with J gene TRBJ1-1, with D maybe TRBD1 (5 bases). Trimming stripped 4 bases from V and 1 base from J, with 40 bases between. From germline, CDR1 is SNHLY and CDR2 FYNNEI. This CDR3 comprises 24 residues. Full variable domain (missing parts from reference TRBV2 and TRBJ1-1): EPEVTQTPSHQVTQMGQEVILRCVPISNHLYFYWYRQILGQKVEFLVSFYNNEISEKSEIFDDQFSVERPDGSNFTLKIRSTKLEDSAMYFCASSAYRFETSTPSKRIKNTEAFFGQGTRLTVV.

J is TRBJ1-1 and V is TRBV5-1, with D uncertain. Germline loops: CDR1 SGHRS, CDR2 YFSETQ. V lost 2 bases to trimming and J lost 2 bases, with 13 bases between them. The CDR3 extends over 15 amino acids. The CDR3 DNA follows: TGCGCCAGCAGCTTTATGGTCGGGTCTAACACTGAAGCTTTCTTT. Amino acids: CASSFMVGSNTEAFF.

The CDR3 DNA reads TGTGCCAGCAGCGATCCGACTAGCGGCAGCACAGATACGCAGTATTTT. Translation gives CASSDPTSGSTDTQYF. The chain couples TRBV7-3 to TRBJ2-3, with 9 bases identical to TRBD2. The CDR3 consists of 16 residues. Trimming took 5 bases from V and 0 from J; bases not matched to a gene: 6. Germline-derived CDR1 and CDR2 are SGHTA and FQGTGA.

This clone was counted a few times. This chain uses TRBV5-1 with TRBJ1-1, with a weak D call TRBD1 (6 bases). Germline V CDR1 and CDR2: SGHRS, YFSETQ. This CDR3 has 13 residues. V lost 0 bases, J lost 11 bases, and 14 bases lay in between. CDR3 residues: CASSLEVGAGAFF. The CDR3 nucleotides are TGCGCCAGCAGCTTGGAGGTGGGGGCTGGGGCTTTCTTT.

This rearrangement joins TRBV19 to TRBJ1-1; 8 bases line up with TRBD1. The CDR3 has 13 amino acids. V lost 10 bases, J lost 11 bases, and 15 bases stayed unmatched. CDR1 and CDR2 (germline): LNHDA, SQIVND (reference sequence). The CDR3, as DNA: TGTGCCACCGCAACAGGGGGAAGGTTGAATGCTTTCTTT. This gives the protein CATATGGRLNAFF.

This clone was detected a few times. The rearrangement uses TRBV5-1 and TRBJ2-3; no clear D gene. V was cut by 0 bases and J by 5 bases, with 7 bases left in between. Germline V gene sequence: CDR1 SGHRS, CDR2 YFSETQ. The CDR3 spans 13 residues. Here the CDR3 reads CASSLGPGDTQYF. The CDR3 nucleotides are TGCGCCAGCAGCTTGGGCCCGGGAGATACGCAGTATTTT.

The chain links TRBV5-6 to TRBJ2-1, with 12 bases aligning to TRBD1. The CDR3 covers 16 residues. Germline loops: CDR1 SGHDT, CDR2 YYEEEE. Trimming cost V 3 bases and J 7 bases; bases outside gene matches: 8. In nucleotides, the CDR3 is TGTGCCAGCAGCTCGCTAGGGGACAGGGGGCGAAATGAGCAGTTCTTC. Translated: CASSSLGDRGRNEQFF.

Only a few counts were recorded for this clone. The V and J genes are TRBV7-9 and TRBJ2-5; 13 positions match TRBD2. The junction had 13 bases not matched to a gene; V was cut back by 4 bases and J by 5 bases. Germline loops: CDR1 SEHNR, CDR2 FQNEAQ (reference sequence). The CDR3 has 18 residues. This chain's CDR3 is CASSSIPGLAGTRETQYF. For the CDR3, the DNA is TGTGCCAGCAGCTCCATACCGGGACTAGCGGGGACTCGGGAGACCCAGTACTTC. Supplemented by reference TRBV7-9 and TRBJ2-5, the full variable domain reads DTGVSQNPRHKITKRGQNVTFRCDPISEHNRLYWYRQTLGQGPEFLTYFQNEAQLEKSRLLSDRFSAERPKGSFSTLEIQRTEQGDSAMYLCASSSIPGLAGTRETQYFGPGTRLLVL.

The V gene is TRBV7-3, the J gene TRBJ2-5; TRBD2 matches 11 bases. J was trimmed by 2 bases and V by 5 bases; bases with no gene match: 7. In germline, CDR1 is SGHTA, CDR2 FQGTGA. The CDR3 contains 16 residues. CDR3 nucleotide sequence: TGTGCCAGCAGCCTAGGTAGCGGGAGGGTTCAAGAGACCCAGTACTTC. Its translation is CASSLGSGRVQETQYF.

This clone was counted only a few times. The chain joins TRBV30 to TRBJ1-2; the match to TRBD1 covers 7 bases. The CDR3 extends over 13 amino acids. Germline CDR1 is GTSNPN and CDR2 is SVGIG (reference sequence). Trimming removed 0 bases from V and 7 bases from J; junction bases left unmatched: 5. The CDR3 is CAWSVKGAVGYTF. The CDR3 DNA reads TGTGCCTGGAGTGTAAAGGGGGCTGTTGGCTACACCTTC.

This clone has just a few counts. The chain joins TRBV18 to TRBJ2-7; a possible D gene is TRBD2 (5 bases). The CDR3 is 13 residues long. Per germline, CDR1 KGHSH and CDR2 LQKENI. V lost 2 bases and J lost 5, with 10 bases in between. Written as DNA, the CDR3 is TGTGCCAGCTCACCATGGGCCGGGGACGAGCAGTACTTC. Encoded protein: CASSPWAGDEQYF.

This clone appeared a few times. V is TRBV7-3 and J is TRBJ2-2; 11 nucleotides match TRBD1. V trimming: 1 base; J trimming: 4 bases; junction bases outside the gene matches: 8. CDR3 length: 18 residues. The germline gives CDR1 SGHTA, CDR2 FQGTGA. DNA of the CDR3: TGTGCCAGCAGCTTAAACCCGGACAGGGGGCGGGTCACCGGGGAGCTGTTTTTT. The encoded protein is CASSLNPDRGRVTGELFF.

The chain recombines TRBV11-2 with TRBJ1-4; the match to TRBD1 covers 9 bases. J was trimmed by 8 bases and V by 5 bases; bases with no gene match: 9. CDR3 length: 15 residues. Per the germline V gene, CDR1 is SGHAT and CDR2 is FQNNGV. The CDR3 DNA reads TGTGCCAGCAGCCAACAGGGGGCAGGAGGCGAAAAACTGTTTTTT. This gives the protein CASSQQGAGGEKLFF. The full variable domain, in which reference TRBV11-2 and TRBJ1-4 provide the parts outside the CDR3, is EAGVAQSPRYKIIEKRQSVAFWCNPISGHATLYWYQQILGQGPKLLIQFQNNGVVDDSQLPKDRFSAERLKGVDSTLKIQPAKLEDSAVYLCASSQQGAGGEKLFFGSGTQLSVL.

This clone was detected a few times. This sequence joins TRBV30 and TRBJ2-1, with D maybe TRBD2 (6 bases). Germline V gene sequence: CDR1 GTSNPN, CDR2 SVGIG (reference sequence). Trimming shortened V by 3 bases and J by 12 bases, and 21 bases separated the two germline ends. The CDR3 spans 14 residues. The CDR3 is CAWRAGGTTLGQFF. Written as DNA, the CDR3 is TGTGCCTGGAGGGCGGGCGGGACCACTCTAGGGCAGTTCTTC.

This clone was seen a handful of times. CDR3 bases: TGTGCCAGCAGCTTAGTTACATACAGTGAAGCTTTCTTT. The encoded protein is CASSLVTYSEAFF. The chain recombines TRBV7-8 with TRBJ1-1; D gene uncertain. The germline V gene encodes CDR1 SGHVS and CDR2 FQNEAQ. Trimming took 1 base from V and 7 from J, leaving 10 bases between them. The CDR3 contains 13 residues.

V is TRBV7-9 and J is TRBJ1-2, with TRBD1 matching over 7 bases. Germline values: CDR1 SEHNR, CDR2 FQNEAQ (reference sequence). The CDR3 length is 12 residues. J lost 12 bases, V lost 7 bases, and 11 bases had no gene match. The CDR3 region has the DNA TGTGCCAGCACCGAGTCCGGGACAGAAAACACCTTC. Translated, it gives CASTESGTENTF.

The V and J genes are TRBV2 and TRBJ2-5; 7 bases align to TRBD1. From germline, CDR1 is SNHLY and CDR2 FYNNEI. CDR3 size: 15 residues. J lost 2 bases, V lost 0 bases, and 3 bases had no gene match. In DNA, the CDR3 is TGTGCCAGCAGTGAAGCATCCAGGGGGCAAGAGACCCAGTACTTC. It is translated as CASSEASRGQETQYF.

The chain couples TRBV5-1 to TRBJ1-3; 9 nucleotides align to TRBD1. Losses at the gene ends were 4 bases for V and 3 bases for J; bases not matched to a gene: 8. The CDR3 covers 16 residues. Germline lookup yields CDR1 SGHRS and CDR2 YFSETQ. The CDR3 DNA follows: TGCGCCAGCAGCCCGTCGACAGGGGGTTATGGAAACACCATATATTTT. The encoded protein is CASSPSTGGYGNTIYF.

The chain couples TRBV10-3 to TRBJ2-7; the D gene is possibly TRBD1 (5 bases). The CDR3 is made up of 14 amino acids. Trimming took off 8 bases at V and 0 bases at J, with 14 bases between the two ends. Germline CDR1 reads ENHRY; CDR2 reads SYGVKD. CDR3 sequence (DNA): TGTGCCATCCTTCGACCTGACAGCTCCTACGAGCAGTACTTC. Translating gives CAILRPDSSYEQYF.

There are a few counts of this clone. The rearrangement joins TRBV2 to TRBJ1-3; D may be TRBD1 (6 bases). The ends were cut back, 8 bases at V and 0 bases at J, with 11 bases in the middle. Germline V gene data show CDR1 as SNHLY and CDR2 as FYNNEI. The CDR3 length is 14 residues. In DNA form, the CDR3 reads TGTGCCAGCTTCCCGACAGGCTCTGGAAACACCATATATTTT. This translates into CASFPTGSGNTIYF.

The V and J genes are TRBV7-9 and TRBJ2-3; no clear D. The germline gives CDR1 SEHNR, CDR2 FQNEAQ (reference sequence). This CDR3 comprises 14 residues. V was clipped by 5 bases and J by 1 base, with 10 bases between them. The CDR3 protein is CASSPSGGTDTQYF. The CDR3 DNA follows: TGTGCCAGCAGCCCCTCAGGTGGCACAGATACGCAGTATTTT. The variable domain in full, with the rest retrieved from reference TRBV7-9 and TRBJ2-3, is DTGVSQNPRHKITKRGQNVTFRCDPISEHNRLYWYRQTLGQGPEFLTYFQNEAQLEKSRLLSDRFSAERPKGSFSTLEIQRTEQGDSAMYLCASSPSGGTDTQYFGPGTRLTVL.

This clone was observed a handful of times. J is TRBJ2-1 and V is TRBV4-2, with TRBD2 identical over 11 bases. Germline V gives CDR1 LGHNA, CDR2 YNFKEQ. The CDR3 has 16 amino acids. V gave up 1 base and J gave up 4 bases; unmatched junction bases: 3. CDR3 sequence (DNA): TGTGCCAGCAGCCAAGGGCTAGCGGGAGGATACAATGAGCAGTTCTTC. Translated: CASSQGLAGGYNEQFF.

V gene TRBV30 combines with J gene TRBJ2-7; 7 bases are shared with TRBD1. The length of the CDR3 is 12 residues. Losses at the gene ends were 5 bases for V and 4 bases for J; bases not matched to a gene: 5. CDR1 and CDR2 (germline): GTSNPN, SVGIG (reference sequence). CDR3 coding DNA: TGTGCCTGGGACAGGGAGAGATACGAGCAGTACTTC. Protein sequence: CAWDRERYEQYF.

This clone was detected a few times. The chain links TRBV19 to TRBJ1-2; 7 bases fit TRBD1. This CDR3 is built from 12 residues. J lost 6 bases, V lost 4 bases, and 2 bases had no gene match. Germline V gene lookup returns CDR1 LNHDA and CDR2 SQIVND (reference sequence). CDR3 residues: CASSTGQNGYTF. The CDR3 bases are TGTGCCAGTAGTACGGGACAGAATGGCTACACCTTC.

This chain links TRBV7-9 with TRBJ2-2; D gene unclear. In germline, CDR1 is SEHNR, CDR2 FQNEAQ (reference sequence). This CDR3 is built from 16 residues. Trimming pared 7 bases from V and 0 bases from J, leaving 15 bases between. The CDR3 spells CASIQTRLSNTGELFF. In DNA, the CDR3 is TGTGCCAGCATCCAAACGAGACTGTCGAACACCGGGGAGCTGTTTTTT.

The rearrangement uses TRBV30 and TRBJ1-1; the D is unclear. V shed 1 base and J shed 2 bases, with 11 bases lying between them. The germline CDR1 and CDR2 sequences are GTSNPN and SVGIG (reference sequence). The CDR3 extends over 14 amino acids. As DNA, the CDR3 is TGTGCCTGGAGTGAAGGTGGGCGCAACACTGAAGCTTTCTTT. The encoded protein is CAWSEGGRNTEAFF.

V gene TRBV5-1 combines with J gene TRBJ2-5, with 11 bases that match TRBD2. Trimming removed 7 bases from V and 3 bases from J; junction bases left unmatched: 2. The CDR3 spans 13 residues. Germline V gives CDR1 SGHRS, CDR2 YFSETQ. The CDR3 DNA reads TGCGCCAGCGGTAGCGGGAGGGAAGAGACCCAGTACTTC. This codes for CASGSGREETQYF.